One and the same sample provided the 6 T cell receptor beta chains below, sequenced in a study of blood T cell repertoires in COVID-19. Method: immunoSEQ multiplex PCR; TCRdb's copy keeps in-frame clones and lacks some. The repertoire consists of 200,000 to 300,000 clones, with about four fifths occurring once and the leading ten covering 8.9%. Sample: peripheral blood. These receptors originate from a man at least 80 years old with acute or convalescent COVID-19.

The chain combines TRBV15 with TRBJ1-2; D is perhaps TRBD1 (5 bases). The V gene's germline CDR1 is LNHNV and CDR2 YYDKDF (reference sequence). V lost 2 bases, J lost 3 bases, and 13 bases lay in between. The CDR3 has 15 amino acids. CDR3 loop: CATSRPGGLDYGYTF. CDR3 bases: TGTGCCACCAGCAGACCCGGGGGGTTGGACTATGGCTACACCTTC.

The chain recombines TRBV7-3 with TRBJ2-5, with 7 bases that match TRBD2. The CDR3 runs to 16 residues. The trim removed 2 bases at V and 5 bases at J, leaving 11 bases unmatched. The germline V gene has CDR1 SGHTA and CDR2 FQGTGA. DNA of the CDR3: TGTGCCAGCAGCTTATACCCAGGGCGGGAGAGGGAGACCCAGTACTTC. Amino acid sequence: CASSLYPGRERETQYF.

The chain links TRBV7-3 to TRBJ2-7, with 8 bases matching TRBD2. This CDR3 spans 18 amino acids. V lost 1 base, J lost 5 bases, and 16 bases stayed unmatched. Germline V gene sequence: CDR1 SGHTA, CDR2 FQGTGA. CDR3 sequence reads: CASSLRRLAGLRENEQYF. Here the CDR3 DNA reads TGTGCCAGCAGCTTAAGGAGGCTAGCGGGCCTAAGGGAGAACGAGCAGTACTTC.

This clone has just a few counts. The chain uses TRBV6-6 and TRBJ1-2; 8 nucleotides match TRBD1. J lost 4 bases, V lost 10 bases, and 11 bases had no gene match. This CDR3 contains 14 residues. The germline V gene encodes CDR1 MNHNY and CDR2 SVGAGI (reference sequence). The CDR3 reads CATLRTGIPYGYTF. The CDR3 bases are TGTGCCACCTTACGGACAGGGATACCCTATGGCTACACCTTC.

V usage is TRBV28 and J usage is TRBJ1-5; 12 positions agree with TRBD1. With 5 bases clipped from V and 6 bases from J, the junction kept 8 bases outside the gene matches. The CDR3 loop spans 16 amino acids. Germline-derived CDR1 and CDR2 are MDHEN and SYDVKM. This chain's CDR3 is CASSRSGTGGRQPQHF. The CDR3 nucleotides read TGTGCCAGCAGTAGGTCCGGGACAGGGGGCCGTCAGCCCCAGCATTTT.

The J gene is TRBJ2-1, the V gene TRBV7-2; 9 nucleotides line up with TRBD2. Trimming removed 2 bases from V and 2 bases from J; junction bases left unmatched: 10. The germline V gene encodes CDR1 SGHTA and CDR2 FQGNSA. There are 18 residues in the CDR3. In DNA form, the CDR3 reads TGTGCCAGCAGCTTATTCGGTAGCGGGAGCGGGACCTACAATGAGCAGTTCTTC. Translation: CASSLFGSGSGTYNEQFF.